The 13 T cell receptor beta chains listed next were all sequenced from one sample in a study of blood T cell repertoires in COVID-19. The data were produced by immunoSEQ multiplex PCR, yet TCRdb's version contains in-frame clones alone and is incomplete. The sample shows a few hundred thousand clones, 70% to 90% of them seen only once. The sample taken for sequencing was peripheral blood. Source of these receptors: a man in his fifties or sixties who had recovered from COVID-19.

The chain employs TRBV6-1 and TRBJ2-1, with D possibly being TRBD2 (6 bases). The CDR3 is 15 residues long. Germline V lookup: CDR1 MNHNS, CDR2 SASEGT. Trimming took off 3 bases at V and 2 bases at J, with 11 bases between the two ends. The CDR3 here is CASSDLSGAYNEQFF. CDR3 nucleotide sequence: TGTGCCAGCAGTGACCTTAGCGGAGCCTACAATGAGCAGTTCTTC.

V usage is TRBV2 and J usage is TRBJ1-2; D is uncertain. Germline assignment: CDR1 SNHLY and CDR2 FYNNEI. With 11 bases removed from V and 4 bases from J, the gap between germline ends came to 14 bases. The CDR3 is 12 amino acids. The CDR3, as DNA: TGTGCCCTTCGGGAGGAGGTCTATGGCTACACCTTC. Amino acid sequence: CALREEVYGYTF.

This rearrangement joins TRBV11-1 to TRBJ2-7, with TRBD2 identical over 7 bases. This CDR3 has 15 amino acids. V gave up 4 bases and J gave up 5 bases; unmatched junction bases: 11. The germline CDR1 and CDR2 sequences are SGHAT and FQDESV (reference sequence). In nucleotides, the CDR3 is TGTGCCAGCAGCTCTTTGGGGGGGACGGGCCACGAGCAGTACTTC. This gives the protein CASSSLGGTGHEQYF.

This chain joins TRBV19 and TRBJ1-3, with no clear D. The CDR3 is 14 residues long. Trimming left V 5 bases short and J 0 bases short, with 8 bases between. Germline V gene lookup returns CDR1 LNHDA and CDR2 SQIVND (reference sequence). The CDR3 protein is CASSLPSSGNTIYF. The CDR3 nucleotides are TGTGCCAGTAGTCTCCCCAGCTCTGGAAACACCATATATTTT.

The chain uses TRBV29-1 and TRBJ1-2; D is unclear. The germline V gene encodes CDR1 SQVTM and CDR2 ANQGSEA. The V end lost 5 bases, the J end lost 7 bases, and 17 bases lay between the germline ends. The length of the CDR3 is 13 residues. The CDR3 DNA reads TGCAGCGTTTCCCAGGCTGCTTTTGGTGGCTACACCTTC. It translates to CSVSQAAFGGYTF.

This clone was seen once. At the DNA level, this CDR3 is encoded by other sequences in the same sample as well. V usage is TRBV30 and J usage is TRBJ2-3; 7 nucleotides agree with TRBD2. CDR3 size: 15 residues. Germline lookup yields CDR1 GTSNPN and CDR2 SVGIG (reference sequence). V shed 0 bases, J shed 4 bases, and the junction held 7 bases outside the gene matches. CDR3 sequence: CAWSVGGSGADTQYF. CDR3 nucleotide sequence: TGTGCCTGGAGTGTGGGCGGGAGTGGCGCAGATACGCAGTATTTT.

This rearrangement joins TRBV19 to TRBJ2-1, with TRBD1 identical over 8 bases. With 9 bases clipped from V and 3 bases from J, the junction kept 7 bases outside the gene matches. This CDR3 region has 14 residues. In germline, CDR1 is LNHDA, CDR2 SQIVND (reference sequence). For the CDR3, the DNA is TGTGCCAGCCAGGACAGGGCGGACTACAATGAGCAGTTCTTC. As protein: CASQDRADYNEQFF.

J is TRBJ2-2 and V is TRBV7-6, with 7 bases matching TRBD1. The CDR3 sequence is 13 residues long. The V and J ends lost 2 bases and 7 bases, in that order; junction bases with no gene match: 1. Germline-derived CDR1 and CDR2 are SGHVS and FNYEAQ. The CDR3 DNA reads TGTGCCAGCAGCTTACAGGGGGTCGGGGAGCTGTTTTTT. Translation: CASSLQGVGELFF. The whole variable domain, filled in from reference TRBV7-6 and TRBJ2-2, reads GAGVSQSPRYKVTKRGQDVALRCDPISGHVSLYWYRQALGQGPEFLTYFNYEAQQDKSGLPNDRFSAERPEGSISTLTIQRTEQRDSAMYRCASSLQGVGELFFGEGSRLTVL.

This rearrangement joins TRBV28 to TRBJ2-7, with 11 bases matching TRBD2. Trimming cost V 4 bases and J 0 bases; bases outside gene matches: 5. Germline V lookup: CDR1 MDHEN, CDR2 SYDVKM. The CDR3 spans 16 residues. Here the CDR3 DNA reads TGTGCCAGCAGTTCCCCTAGCGGGGGGCCCTCCTACGAGCAGTACTTC. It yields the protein CASSSPSGGPSYEQYF.

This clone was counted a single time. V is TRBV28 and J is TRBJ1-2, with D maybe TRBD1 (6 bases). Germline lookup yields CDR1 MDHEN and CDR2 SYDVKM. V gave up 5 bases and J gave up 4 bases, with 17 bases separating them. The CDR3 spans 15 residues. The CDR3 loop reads CASSTQTGTGYGYTF. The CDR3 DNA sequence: TGTGCCAGCAGTACCCAGACAGGTACGGGCTATGGCTACACCTTC.

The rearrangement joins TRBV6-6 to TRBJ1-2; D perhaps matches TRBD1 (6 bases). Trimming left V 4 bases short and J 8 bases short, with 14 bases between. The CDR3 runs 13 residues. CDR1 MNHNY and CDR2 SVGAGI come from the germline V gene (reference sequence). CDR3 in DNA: TGTGCCAGCAGTTCCAATTCAGGGGTCGGCTACACCTTC. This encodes CASSSNSGVGYTF.

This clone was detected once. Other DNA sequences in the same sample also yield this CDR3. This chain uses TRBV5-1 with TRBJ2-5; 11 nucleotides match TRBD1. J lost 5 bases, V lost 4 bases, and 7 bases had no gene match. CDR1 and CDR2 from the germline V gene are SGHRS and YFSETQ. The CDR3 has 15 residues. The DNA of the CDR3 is TGCGCCAGCAGCCTCCGGACAGGGGGCGGCGAGACCCAGTACTTC. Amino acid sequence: CASSLRTGGGETQYF.

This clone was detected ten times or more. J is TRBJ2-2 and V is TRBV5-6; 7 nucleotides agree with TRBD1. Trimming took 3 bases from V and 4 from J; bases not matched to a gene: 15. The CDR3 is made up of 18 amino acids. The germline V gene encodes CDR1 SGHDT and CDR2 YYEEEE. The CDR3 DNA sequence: TGTGCCAGCAGCTCTCCCGGTCGTGACAGGGCGTTCACCGGGGAGCTGTTTTTT. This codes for CASSSPGRDRAFTGELFF.